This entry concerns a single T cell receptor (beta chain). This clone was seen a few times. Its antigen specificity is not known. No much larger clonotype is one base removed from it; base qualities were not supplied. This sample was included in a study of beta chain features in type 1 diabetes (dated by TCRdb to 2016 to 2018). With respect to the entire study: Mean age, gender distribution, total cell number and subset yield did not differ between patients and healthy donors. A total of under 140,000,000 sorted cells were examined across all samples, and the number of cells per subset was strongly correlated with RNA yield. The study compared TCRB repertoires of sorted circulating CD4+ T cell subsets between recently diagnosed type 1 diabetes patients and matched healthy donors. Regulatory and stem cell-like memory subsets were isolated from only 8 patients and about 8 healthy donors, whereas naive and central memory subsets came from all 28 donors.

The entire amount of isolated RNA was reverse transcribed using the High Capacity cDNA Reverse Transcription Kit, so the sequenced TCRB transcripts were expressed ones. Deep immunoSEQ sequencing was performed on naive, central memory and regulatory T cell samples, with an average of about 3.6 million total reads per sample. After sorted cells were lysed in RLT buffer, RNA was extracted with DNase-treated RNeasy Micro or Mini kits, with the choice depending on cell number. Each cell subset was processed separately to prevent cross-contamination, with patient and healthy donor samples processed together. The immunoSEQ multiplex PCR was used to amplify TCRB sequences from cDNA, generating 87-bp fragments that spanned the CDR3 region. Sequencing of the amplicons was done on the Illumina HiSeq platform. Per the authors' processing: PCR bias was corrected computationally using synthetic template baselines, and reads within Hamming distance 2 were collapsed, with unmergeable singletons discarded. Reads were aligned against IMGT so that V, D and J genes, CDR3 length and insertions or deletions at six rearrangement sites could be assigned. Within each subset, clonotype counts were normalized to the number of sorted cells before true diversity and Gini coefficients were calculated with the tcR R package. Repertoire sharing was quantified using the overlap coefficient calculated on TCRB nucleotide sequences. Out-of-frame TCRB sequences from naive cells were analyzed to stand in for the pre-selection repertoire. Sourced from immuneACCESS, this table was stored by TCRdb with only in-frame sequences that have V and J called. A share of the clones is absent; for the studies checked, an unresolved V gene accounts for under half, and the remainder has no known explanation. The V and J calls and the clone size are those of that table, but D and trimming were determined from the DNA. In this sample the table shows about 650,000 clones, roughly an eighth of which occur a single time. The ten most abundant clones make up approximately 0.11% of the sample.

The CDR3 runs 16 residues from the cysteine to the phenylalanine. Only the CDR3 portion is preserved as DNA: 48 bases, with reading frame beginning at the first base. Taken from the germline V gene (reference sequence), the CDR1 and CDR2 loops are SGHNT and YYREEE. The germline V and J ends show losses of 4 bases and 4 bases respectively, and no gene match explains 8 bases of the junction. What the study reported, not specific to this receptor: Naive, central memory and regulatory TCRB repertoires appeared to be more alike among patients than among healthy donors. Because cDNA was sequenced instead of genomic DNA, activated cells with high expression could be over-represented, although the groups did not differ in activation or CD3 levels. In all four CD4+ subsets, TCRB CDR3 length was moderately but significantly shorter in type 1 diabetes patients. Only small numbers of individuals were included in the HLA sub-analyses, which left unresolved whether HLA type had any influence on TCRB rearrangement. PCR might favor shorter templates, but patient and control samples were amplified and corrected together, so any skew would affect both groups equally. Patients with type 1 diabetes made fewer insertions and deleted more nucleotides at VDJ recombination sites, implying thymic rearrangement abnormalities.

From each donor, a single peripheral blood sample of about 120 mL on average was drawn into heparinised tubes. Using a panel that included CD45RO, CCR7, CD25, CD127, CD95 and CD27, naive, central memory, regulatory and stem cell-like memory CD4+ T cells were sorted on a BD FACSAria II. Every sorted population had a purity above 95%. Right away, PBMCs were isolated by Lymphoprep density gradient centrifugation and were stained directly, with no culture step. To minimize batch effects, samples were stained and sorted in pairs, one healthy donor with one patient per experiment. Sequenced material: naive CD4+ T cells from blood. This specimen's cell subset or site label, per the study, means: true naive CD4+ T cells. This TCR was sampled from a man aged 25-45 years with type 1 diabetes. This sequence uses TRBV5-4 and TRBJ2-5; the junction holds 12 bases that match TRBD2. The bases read TGTGCCAGCAGCGTTAGACTAGCGGGGGAGGGAGAGACCCAGTACTTC. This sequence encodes CASSVRLAGEGETQYF. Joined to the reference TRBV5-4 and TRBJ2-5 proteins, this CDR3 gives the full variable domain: ETGVTQSPTHLIKTRGQQVTLRCSSQSGHNTVSWYQQALGQGPQFIFQYYREEENGRGNFPPRFSGLQFPNYSSELNVNALELDDSALYLCASSVRLAGEGETQYFGPGTRLLVL.